The T cell receptor (beta chain) described here comes from a study of blood T cell repertoires in COVID-19 (dated by TCRdb to between 2020 and 2021). Broadly, across the study: The collaborator samples originated in the United States, Italy and Spain and spanned the acute and convalescent phases of COVID-19. A freely available public database, intended as a resource for researchers studying the immune response to SARS-CoV-2, is where the repertoires were released. The material from the prospective study consisted of cDNA or gDNA derived from T cells, B-cell-depleted T cells, or PBMCs. Where available, HLA class I and class II types were obtained from metadata supplied by the sample provider rather than from assay-based typing. Samples came from the ongoing ImmuneRACE study (first 160 participants) plus 1,254 subjects from 6 global collaborators. The dataset comprised deeply sampled blood TCRbeta repertoires from subjects exposed to, actively infected with, or recovered from COVID-19. A de-identified subject ID, COVID-19 status, age in years and sex were almost always included in the sample metadata. The full study reports these points: The amount of clinical and demographic metadata varied by source and participant and was provided uncurated.

Comment on this clone: This clone's antigen is unknown. One base away there is no much larger clone; base qualities are not given.

TCRbeta CDR3 regions were amplified from genomic DNA by means of the immunoSEQ Assay, a bias-controlled multiplex PCR. The study's own analysis went as follows. Nucleated cell counts per sample were estimated from amplification of reference gene primers within the assay. Sequence reads were collapsed and filtered to measure the absolute abundance of every unique TCRbeta CDR3 rearrangement. For each sample, productive Simpson clonality was calculated by taking the square root of Simpson's diversity index across productive rearrangements. This is the immuneACCESS table as TCRdb keeps it, with only in-frame sequences that have V and J called. A part of the clones is gone; compared with another copy, unresolved V genes explain less than half, and the rest is unexplained. V and J calls and clone size are given by that table; D and trimming were obtained from the DNA. This sample lists over 100,000 clones; 81% were detected once. 8.4% of the sample is taken by the ten largest.

The CDR3 sequence holds 14 residues, the cysteine and phenylalanine included. Left in the record is the CDR3 DNA by itself, 42 bases read in frame from the first base. From the germline V gene, CDR1 is SGHRS and CDR2 is YFSETQ. Relative to germline, V is missing 3 bases and J is missing 15 bases, with 11 bases of the junction outside any gene match. Collaborating institutions collected whole blood in K2EDTA tubes following their own protocols. For TCRbeta analysis, collaborators shipped samples in one of three forms: frozen whole blood, isolated PBMCs, or DNA extracted from either of those sample types.

The sample taken for sequencing was peripheral blood. The sequence was collected from a woman in her sixties or seventies with active or convalescent COVID-19. The chain couples TRBV5-1 to TRBJ2-1; 11 bases in the junction line up with TRBD2. The bases are TGCGCCAGCAGCTCGACTAGCGGGGCCGCGGTGGCGTTCTTC. Translated, it reads CASSSTSGAAVAFF.